This T cell receptor (beta chain) was sequenced during a study of control samples from healthy donors and cancer patients. The CDR3 contains 18 residues. CDR1 is MNHEY and CDR2 is SMNVEV in the germline V gene (reference sequence). With 4 bases clipped from V and 2 bases from J, the junction kept 14 bases outside the gene matches. Assay: immunoSEQ multiplex PCR; the TCRdb copy retains only in-frame clones and omits some. The sample holds under 150,000 clones; 88% are singletons and the top ten take approximately 2.2%. The TCR originated in a woman aged 65 to 85 in good health. The material sequenced was blood. The J gene is TRBJ2-3, the V gene TRBV27, with 8 bases fitting TRBD2. The CDR3 nucleotides read TGTGCCAGCAGTTCTCGGGGGCGGGGGGTCCACTCCACAGATACGCAGTATTTT. This translates into CASSSRGRGVHSTDTQYF.